This TCR beta chain was sequenced during a study of blood T cell repertoires in COVID-19. Looking at the study overall: From T cells, B-cell-depleted T cells, or PBMCs came the material, which was cDNA or gDNA.

The CDR3 runs to 15 residues. CDR1 is LNHNV and CDR2 is YYDKDF in the germline V gene (reference sequence). V lost 0 bases and J lost 3, with 9 bases in between. As processed by the authors: Amplified reference gene primers provided the basis for estimating nucleated cell counts. Sequenced by immunoSEQ multiplex PCR; TCRdb stores in-frame clones only, minus some. The D gene and trimming were derived from the DNA, and the V and J assignments and clone size from that table. The data show 180,000 or so clones, more than 75% seen once. What was sequenced was peripheral blood. This sequence joins TRBV15 and TRBJ1-3; D is ambiguous. The receptor comes from a woman in her 70s with acute or convalescent COVID-19. This CDR3 is CATSRERFGGNTIYF. The CDR3 coding sequence is TGTGCCACCAGCAGAGAGAGATTCGGTGGAAACACCATATATTTT. Full variable domain (outside the CDR3, taken from reference TRBV15 and TRBJ1-3): DAMVIQNPRYQVTQFGKPVTLSCSQTLNHNVMYWYQQKSSQAPKLLFHYYDKDFNNEADTPDNFQSRRPNTSFCFLDIRSPGLGDTAMYLCATSRERFGGNTIYFGEGSWLTVV.